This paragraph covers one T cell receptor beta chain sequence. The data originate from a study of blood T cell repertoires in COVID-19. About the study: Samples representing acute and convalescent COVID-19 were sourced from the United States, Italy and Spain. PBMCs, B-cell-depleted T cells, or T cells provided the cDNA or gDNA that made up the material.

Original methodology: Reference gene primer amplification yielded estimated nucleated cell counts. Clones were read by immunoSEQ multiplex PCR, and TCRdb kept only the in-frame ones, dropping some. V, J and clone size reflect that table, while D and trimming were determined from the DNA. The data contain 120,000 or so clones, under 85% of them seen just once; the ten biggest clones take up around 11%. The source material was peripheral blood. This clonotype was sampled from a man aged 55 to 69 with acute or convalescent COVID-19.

The CDR3 sequence: CASSQPLLSGGVYEQFF. For the CDR3, the DNA is TGCGCCAGCAGCCAACCATTATTGAGCGGGGGGGTTTATGAGCAGTTCTTC. The rearrangement links TRBV4-1 to TRBJ2-1; 10 bases align to TRBD2. This CDR3 region has 17 residues. From germline, CDR1 is MGHRA and CDR2 YSYEKL. The ends lost 2 bases at V and 8 bases at J; junction bases unmatched: 12.